This T cell receptor beta chain was observed in a study of OX40 agonist ivuxolimab in advanced cancers. Turning to the study itself: Six ivuxolimab dose levels, 0.01 to 10 mg/kg, were given intravenously every 2 weeks. Study-level results: Relative to CD4+, CD8+ T cells held more expanded clones on average.

Here immunoSEQ multiplex PCR was the method, and the copy in TCRdb shows in-frame clones only, minus some. This sample has tens of thousands of clones; around 88% occur once, and the top ten carry around a third. This CDR3 is built from 12 residues. Germline V gene sequence: CDR1 LNHDA, CDR2 SQIVND (reference sequence). V was clipped by 1 base and J by 6 bases, with 4 bases between them. To note about this clone: Its antigen is undetermined.

Sequences were derived from CD4+ or CD8+ T cells sorted from blood, sampled in a trial of the OX40 agonist ivuxolimab. The source of this sequence is an adult with an advanced solid tumor such as melanoma, head and neck, liver or kidney cancer. The chain has TRBV19 and TRBJ1-5; D not certain. The CDR3: CASSIAGQPQHF. The CDR3 coding sequence is TGTGCCAGTAGTATAGCGGGTCAGCCCCAGCATTTT.